Listed below are T cell receptor beta chains from one sample, sequenced in a study of T cells in Graves' hyperthyroidism and ophthalmopathy. TCRdb reprocessed the multiplex PCR reads via MiXCR and lists one record per CDR3 protein. The sample includes around 570,000 distinct CDR3 sequences, just under 20% of them seen just once. Sequenced input: blood. All receptors come from a middle-aged man with Graves' ophthalmopathy. Each CDR3 is given with its conserved first and last residue. The D gene is left open where the match is weak. The size entry is marked missing in some rows and otherwise reads once, few, many or a size class.

D,length,size,V,J,CDR3,DNA
.,12,.,TRBV29-1,TRBJ2-2,CSGSRTTGELFF,TGCAGCGGGTCACGGACAACCGGGGAGCTGTTTTTT
TRBD1,15,.,TRBV10-3,TRBJ1-2,CAISEHSTGGYGYTF,TGTGCCATCAGTGAGCACTCGACAGGGGGGTATGGCTACACCTTC
.,10,.,TRBV27,TRBJ2-5,CASVNGTQYF,TGTGCCAGCGTTAACGGGACCCAGTACTTC
.,14,many,TRBV5-1,TRBJ2-3,CASSLGVATDTQYF,TGTGCCAGCAGCTTAGGGGTCGCCACAGATACGCAGTATTTT
.,15,.,TRBV2,TRBJ2-7,CASSNGQGGAYEQYF,TGTGCCAGCAGCAATGGACAGGGAGGGGCCTACGAGCAGTACTTC
.,16,many,TRBV28,TRBJ1-2,CASSLLTGGGALGYTF,TGTGCCAGCAGTTTATTGACCGGGGGGGGGGCCCTAGGCTACACCTTC
.,15,few,TRBV7-2,TRBJ2-5,CASSLASSQAETQYF,TGTGCCAGCAGCTTAGCATCGTCACAGGCGGAGACCCAGTACTTC
TRBD2,18,many,TRBV28,TRBJ2-1,CASSTGLAGVNSYNEQFF,TGTGCCAGCTCGACGGGGCTAGCGGGAGTAAATTCCTACAATGAGCAGTTCTTC
.,13,.,TRBV9,TRBJ1-3,CASSDGSGNTIYF,TGTGCCAGCAGCGACGGCTCTGGAAACACCATATATTTT
.,14,few,TRBV6-1,TRBJ2-5,CASSQTSNQETQYF,TGTGCCAGCAGTCAAACTTCCAACCAAGAGACCCAGTACTTC
TRBD2,15,.,TRBV29-1,TRBJ2-2,CSVVGTSVNTGELFF,TGCAGCGTGGTCGGGACTAGCGTAAACACCGGGGAGCTGTTTTTT
TRBD2,15,.,TRBV6-1,TRBJ2-2,CASSGLADNTGELFF,TGTGCCAGCAGTGGACTAGCGGACAACACCGGGGAGCTGTTTTTT
.,15,many,TRBV5-1,TRBJ2-1,CASSLGKGSNNEQFF,TGCGCCAGCAGCTTGGGTAAAGGCAGTAACAATGAGCAGTTCTTC
TRBD1,13,once,TRBV19,TRBJ1-2,CASSTRQGYGYTF,TGTGCCAGTAGTACCCGACAGGGTTATGGCTACACCTTC
TRBD2,15,.,TRBV30,TRBJ2-1,CAWSKGLAGGNEQFF,TGTGCCTGGAGTAAGGGACTAGCGGGAGGTAATGAGCAGTTCTTC
TRBD2,13,.,TRBV3-1,TRBJ2-7,CASSPTGGGAQYF,TGTGCCAGCAGCCCAACGGGGGGTGGCGCGCAGTACTTC
TRBD1,16,.,TRBV28,TRBJ1-5,CASSPQQGAGNQPQHF,TGTGCCAGCAGTCCGCAACAGGGGGCTGGTAATCAGCCCCAGCATTTT
.,13,once,TRBV9,TRBJ1-5,CASSVVIGGPQHF,TGTGCCAGCAGCGTAGTGATCGGGGGGCCCCAGCATTTT
.,16,many,TRBV12-3/TRBV12-4,TRBJ1-4,CASSPPTVPHREKLFF,TGTGCCAGCAGCCCTCCCACGGTTCCCCACAGAGAAAAACTGTTTTTT
.,11,many,TRBV20-1,TRBJ2-3,CSASAPGTQYF,TGCAGTGCTAGTGCACCCGGTACGCAGTATTTT
.,13,.,TRBV19,TRBJ2-7,CASSSYQRDEQYF,TGTGCCAGTAGTAGTTATCAGCGGGACGAGCAGTACTTC
.,14,few,TRBV14,TRBJ2-3,CASSRDSNTDTQYF,TGTGCCAGCAGCCGGGACTCCAACACAGATACGCAGTATTTT
TRBD2,18,.,TRBV7-3,TRBJ2-2,CASSSSGLAGGNTGELFF,TGTGCCAGCAGCTCCTCGGGACTAGCGGGAGGGAACACCGGGGAGCTGTTTTTT
TRBD2,17,few,TRBV7-8,TRBJ2-7,CASSLALTSGGSYEQYF,TGTGCCAGCAGCTTAGCGCTGACTAGCGGGGGGTCCTACGAGCAGTACTTC
.,13,many,TRBV2,TRBJ1-3,CASRQGSGNTIYF,TGTGCCAGCAGACAAGGCTCTGGAAACACCATATATTTT
.,15,.,TRBV12-3/TRBV12-4,TRBJ1-3,CASSLLTGSGNTIYF,TGTGCCAGCAGTTTGCTAACAGGCTCTGGAAACACCATATATTTT
.,14,.,TRBV30,TRBJ2-2,CAWSGQINTGELFF,TGTGCCTGGAGTGGCCAGATAAACACCGGGGAGCTGTTTTTT